This entry lists 14 T cell receptor beta chains sequenced from one sample in a study of blood T cell repertoires in COVID-19. Clones were sequenced by immunoSEQ multiplex PCR, and TCRdb holds only the in-frame ones, with some missing. The repertoire holds fewer than 60,000 clones, approximately 87% seen once, with approximately 6% in the top ten. Source material: peripheral blood. These receptor sequences come from a woman between 55 and 75 years old with COVID-19, enrolled during active disease.

There are a few counts of this clone. V is TRBV5-1 and J is TRBJ1-1; weak D call: TRBD1 (5 bases). This CDR3 is 14 amino acids long. V lost 2 bases and J lost 5, with 13 bases in between. CDR1 and CDR2 (germline): SGHRS, YFSETQ. The chain's CDR3 is CASSFGGFQTEAFF. CDR3 DNA sequence: TGCGCCAGCAGCTTCGGGGGGTTTCAGACTGAAGCTTTCTTT.

The rearrangement links TRBV7-8 to TRBJ2-3; weak D call: TRBD1 (6 bases). The CDR3 contains 15 residues. Trimming took off 2 bases at V and 2 bases at J, with 11 bases between the two ends. Germline CDR1 SGHVS, CDR2 FQNEAQ. CDR3 residues: CASSLLRTDTDTQYF. The CDR3 DNA follows: TGTGCCAGCAGCTTACTCCGGACAGACACAGATACGCAGTATTTT. The full variable domain, completed using reference TRBV7-8 and TRBJ2-3, is GAGVSQSPRYKVAKRGQDVALRCDPISGHVSLFWYQQALGQGPEFLTYFQNEAQLDKSGLPSDRFFAERPEGSVSTLKIQRTQQEDSAVYLCASSLLRTDTDTQYFGPGTRLTVL.

The rearrangement uses TRBV28 and TRBJ1-2; tentative D call: TRBD1 (5 bases). V lost 2 bases, J lost 4 bases, and 8 bases lay in between. Germline values: CDR1 MDHEN, CDR2 SYDVKM. This CDR3 has 13 amino acids. The CDR3 spells CASSLGAGYGYTF. The CDR3 bases are TGTGCCAGCAGTTTAGGGGCCGGCTATGGCTACACCTTC.

The CDR3 region is CASSVDISNSPLHF. In nucleotides, the CDR3 is TGTGCCAGCAGCGTAGACATTTCAAATTCACCCCTCCACTTT. This sequence joins TRBV9 and TRBJ1-6, with D unresolved. V was clipped by 0 bases and J by 7 bases, with 8 bases between them. Germline CDR1 is SGDLS and CDR2 is YYNGEE. The CDR3 totals 14 residues. Full variable domain (missing parts from reference TRBV9 and TRBJ1-6): DSGVTQTPKHLITATGQRVTLRCSPRSGDLSVYWYQQSLDQGLQFLIQYYNGEERAKGNILERFSAQQFPDLHSELNLSSLELGDSALYFCASSVDISNSPLHFGNGTRLTVT.

Here the CDR3 reads CSVSTSGGSYNEQFF. The CDR3 bases are TGCAGCGTATCGACTAGCGGGGGTTCCTACAATGAGCAGTTCTTC. The chain links TRBV29-1 to TRBJ2-1; 12 nucleotides agree with TRBD2. V dropped 6 bases and J dropped 1; count of bases not matched to a gene: 4. The CDR3 is made up of 15 amino acids. Germline V gene data show CDR1 as SQVTM and CDR2 as ANQGSEA.

The chain is built from TRBV28 and TRBJ2-7; D perhaps matches TRBD1 (5 bases). The CDR3 covers 15 residues. CDR1 MDHEN and CDR2 SYDVKM come from the germline V gene. V was clipped by 2 bases and J by 0 bases, with 11 bases between them. The chain's CDR3 is CASSLEGAISYEQYF. As DNA, the CDR3 is TGTGCCAGCAGTTTAGAAGGGGCTATCTCCTACGAGCAGTACTTC.

This chain links TRBV5-5 with TRBJ1-3, with D possibly matching TRBD1 (5 bases). V dropped 6 bases and J dropped 8 bases, with 9 bases sitting between them. Germline V gene lookup returns CDR1 SGHKS and CDR2 YYEKEE (reference sequence). This CDR3 is 11 amino acids long. For the CDR3, the DNA is TGTGCCAGCACCCGGGGGGACACCATATATTTT. It specifies CASTRGDTIYF.

CDR3 bases: TGTGCCAGCAGTCCGCCAGTACCGACGGGAAATTCACCCCTCCACTTT. Residues: CASSPPVPTGNSPLHF. The chain couples TRBV28 to TRBJ1-6; no clear D. Germline V gene sequence: CDR1 MDHEN, CDR2 SYDVKM. The CDR3 spans 16 residues. V was clipped by 5 bases and J by 7 bases, with 18 bases between them.

The chain combines TRBV6-1 with TRBJ2-3; D is uncertain. V shed 2 bases and J shed 8 bases, with 11 bases lying between them. This CDR3 is 13 amino acids long. Per the germline V gene, CDR1 is MNHNS and CDR2 is SASEGT. The CDR3 bases are TGTGCCAGCAGTGAAAATTGGGCTGTTACGCAGTATTTT. Amino acids: CASSENWAVTQYF.

This clone was observed once. The chain uses TRBV10-3 and TRBJ1-5; tentatively, D is TRBD1 (6 bases). The V end was cut by 2 bases, the J end by 7 bases, with 12 bases between. Germline-derived CDR1 and CDR2 are ENHRY and SYGVKD. CDR3 size: 14 residues. CDR3: CAISEGGGGQPQHF. CDR3 in DNA: TGTGCCATCAGTGAGGGGGGAGGGGGACAGCCCCAGCATTTT.

The J gene is TRBJ1-4, the V gene TRBV18; possibly TRBD1 for D (6 bases). The CDR3 length is 16 residues. The germline V gene encodes CDR1 KGHSH and CDR2 LQKENI. Trimming removed 1 base from V and 6 bases from J, with 15 bases in between. CDR3 region: CASSPQGIRQDEKLFF. The CDR3 coding sequence is TGTGCCAGCTCACCACAGGGAATTAGACAGGATGAAAAACTGTTTTTT.

V gene TRBV5-1 combines with J gene TRBJ1-2; D uncertain. Germline-derived CDR1 and CDR2 are SGHRS and YFSETQ. V lost 1 base to trimming and J lost 3 bases, with 10 bases between them. This CDR3 has 14 residues. CDR3 in DNA: TGCGCCAGCAGCTTGACTTTGTTAGACTATGGCTACACCTTC. Protein product: CASSLTLLDYGYTF.

The rearrangement uses TRBV7-6 and TRBJ1-1; D gene unclear. Per germline, CDR1 SGHVS and CDR2 FNYEAQ. With 5 bases removed from V and 1 base from J, the gap between germline ends came to 8 bases. This CDR3 spans 13 amino acids. CDR3 region: CASSLRSNTEAFF. The CDR3 region has the DNA TGTGCCAGCAGCCTCAGATCGAACACTGAAGCTTTCTTT.

This clone was seen once. This rearrangement joins TRBV3-1 (or the pseudogene TRBV3-2) to TRBJ2-7; TRBD2 is a possible D gene (6 bases). This CDR3 region has 14 residues. V was trimmed by 5 bases and J by 0 bases, leaving 11 bases between them. Germline lookup yields CDR1 LGHDT and CDR2 YNNKEL (reference sequence). The CDR3 bases are TGTGCCAGCAGCGCCAGGGAGGTCTCCTACGAGCAGTACTTC. Its protein is CASSAREVSYEQYF.